This T cell receptor (beta chain) emerged from a study of blood T cell repertoires in COVID-19. Original processing methods: Amplification of reference gene primers was used by the study to estimate nucleated cell counts. Libraries were prepared by immunoSEQ multiplex PCR; TCRdb keeps only in-frame clonotypes and omits some of them. V, J and clone size are taken as reported in that table, and D and trimming were inferred from the DNA itself. The table lists under 200,000 clones, 85% to 90% of them singletons. Followed longitudinally, the Seattle patients had been enrolled during active infection. V lost 6 bases, J lost 4 bases, and 15 bases lay in between. Germline V gene sequence: CDR1 MNHEY, CDR2 SMNVEV (reference sequence). CDR3 length equals 14 residues.

Sequencing input: peripheral blood. V and J are TRBV27 and TRBJ1-2; no firm D call. The source of this sequence is a woman older than 75 with COVID-19, enrolled during active disease. In DNA form, the CDR3 reads TGTGCCAGCAGCGCCTCCGGGTTTACCTATGGCTACACCTTC. Protein: CASSASGFTYGYTF.